These T cell receptor beta chains were read from a single sample in a study of blood T cell repertoires in COVID-19. TCRdb keeps only in-frame clones here, not all; method: immunoSEQ multiplex PCR. The sample has around 210,000 clones, roughly 90% seen once; the top ten hold 0.75% to 0.95%. The source material was peripheral blood. These receptors were collected from a woman between 65 and 79 years old with acute or convalescent COVID-19. Both conserved end residues are part of each CDR3. A D gene is named only where the DNA matches it firmly. Size is omitted from some rows. Given values are once, few, many or a class for expanded clones.

TRBJ1-2 TRBV18 - - CASSPVIEKVPGYTF TGTGCCAGCTCACCGGTTATAGAGAAAGTTCCTGGCTACACCTTC
TRBJ1-5 TRBV29-1 - - CSVGRDVNQPQHF TGCAGCGTCGGCAGGGATGTCAATCAGCCCCAGCATTTT
TRBJ1-5 TRBV7-9 TRBD1 once CASSSGQIGNQPQHF TGTGCCAGCAGCTCGGGACAGATAGGAAATCAGCCCCAGCATTTT
TRBJ2-3 TRBV7-6 TRBD2 - CASSLRAGGPDTQYF TGTGCCAGCAGCCTCCGAGCGGGGGGGCCCGATACGCAGTATTTT
TRBJ1-3 TRBV11-3 - once CASSPGAASNTIYF TGTGCCAGCAGCCCAGGGGCAGCCTCAAACACCATATATTTT
TRBJ2-1 TRBV3-1/TRBV3-2 - - CASSQDKPPNEQFF TGTGCCAGCAGCCAAGATAAGCCCCCCAATGAGCAGTTCTTC
TRBJ2-5 TRBV25-1 - - CASSDQYFPQETQYF TGTGCCAGCAGTGACCAATACTTCCCGCAAGAGACCCAGTACTTC
TRBJ2-1 TRBV5-4 - - CASSLARIGGGEQFF TGTGCCAGCAGCTTGGCCCGCATAGGGGGGGGAGAGCAGTTCTTC
TRBJ2-1 TRBV4-2 - - CASSLQPGPLTGGPSEQFF TGTGCCAGCAGCCTTCAACCGGGCCCTTTGACGGGGGGCCCGAGTGAGCAGTTCTTC
TRBJ2-7 TRBV5-4 TRBD1 - CASSMTGAVEQYF TGTGCCAGCAGTATGACAGGGGCGGTTGAGCAGTACTTC
TRBJ1-1 TRBV18 - - CASSPVRGGPNTEAFF TGTGCCAGCTCACCTGTGAGGGGAGGGCCGAACACTGAAGCTTTCTTT
TRBJ2-7 TRBV29-1 TRBD2 - CSVGPGLVRSEQYF TGCAGCGTGGGACCGGGACTAGTGCGGAGTGAGCAGTACTTC
TRBJ2-1 TRBV5-1 - once CASFEEFAGNEQFF TGCGCCAGCTTCGAGGAGTTCGCTGGCAATGAGCAGTTCTTC
TRBJ2-5 TRBV4-1 TRBD2 - CASSQDSGLAEETQYF TGCGCCAGCAGCCAAGACTCGGGACTAGCGGAAGAGACCCAGTACTTC
TRBJ2-5 TRBV18 TRBD2 once CASSRGLAGMETQYF TGTGCCAGCTCACGGGGACTAGCGGGAATGGAGACCCAGTACTTC
TRBJ1-1 TRBV28 TRBD1 - CASRQGGVNTEAFF TGTGCCAGCAGGCAAGGGGGCGTGAACACTGAAGCTTTCTTT
TRBJ1-6 TRBV2 - - CASRRTSSYNSPLHF TGTGCCAGCAGACGGACTAGCTCCTATAATTCACCCCTCCACTTT
TRBJ1-1 TRBV6-1 - few CASSEQVVNTEAFF TGTGCCAGCAGTGAACAGGTTGTGAACACTGAAGCTTTCTTT
TRBJ2-2 TRBV12-1 - - CASILSLPQENTGELFF TGTGCCAGCATCCTAAGCTTACCCCAGGAGAACACCGGGGAGCTGTTTTTT
TRBJ1-5 TRBV2 - - CASSGDSNQPQHF TGTGCCAGCAGTGGAGACAGTAATCAGCCCCAGCATTTT
TRBJ2-6 TRBV7-3 - - CASSLSGGAGANVLTF TGTGCCAGCAGCTTAAGTGGAGGGGCTGGGGCCAACGTCCTGACTTTC
TRBJ2-7 TRBV2 TRBD2 - CASSESLAGNEQYF TGTGCCAGCAGTGAGAGCCTAGCGGGGAACGAGCAGTACTTC
TRBJ2-5 TRBV19 TRBD1 once CASSKGQGSGETQYF TGTGCCAGTAGTAAGGGACAGGGCTCCGGGGAGACCCAGTACTTC
TRBJ1-4 TRBV6-5 TRBD1 - CASSYQGQPNEKLFF TGTGCCAGCAGTTACCAGGGACAGCCTAATGAAAAACTGTTTTTT
TRBJ2-1 TRBV2 TRBD2 - CASQTSGTYNEQFF TGTGCCAGCCAAACTAGCGGGACATACAATGAGCAGTTCTTC
TRBJ2-3 TRBV10-1 TRBD2 - CASWTSGTDTQYF TGCGCCAGTTGGACTAGCGGTACAGATACGCAGTATTTT
TRBJ2-2 TRBV18 - once CASSPPSRGRNTGELFF TGTGCCAGCTCACCACCGTCCAGGGGTCGGAACACCGGGGAGCTGTTTTTT
TRBJ2-1 TRBV7-9 TRBD2 - CASSSWTSGKYNEQFF TGTGCCAGCAGCTCCTGGACTAGCGGGAAGTACAATGAGCAGTTCTTC
TRBJ2-3 TRBV11-3 TRBD2 - CASSFDSGRRTDTQYF TGTGCCAGCAGCTTCGATAGCGGGAGGAGAACAGATACGCAGTATTTT
TRBJ1-3 TRBV9 - - CASSVEPGSPRTGISGNTIYF TGTGCCAGCAGCGTAGAACCCGGATCCCCGAGAACAGGGATCTCTGGAAACACCATATATTTT
TRBJ1-3 TRBV6-5 - few CASSYAASSSGNTIYF TGTGCCAGCAGTTACGCCGCATCCAGCTCTGGAAACACCATATATTTT
TRBJ2-1 TRBV5-1 TRBD2 - CASSPSGSSYNEQFF TGCGCCAGCAGCCCCAGCGGGAGCTCCTACAATGAGCAGTTCTTC
TRBJ1-5 TRBV18 - few CASSPSQGNQPQHF TGTGCCAGCTCACCCTCCCAGGGAAATCAGCCCCAGCATTTT
TRBJ2-1 TRBV11-2 TRBD2 - CASSLLGGDSYNEQFF TGTGCCAGCAGCTTACTCGGGGGGGATTCCTACAATGAGCAGTTCTTC
TRBJ2-7 TRBV2 TRBD1 - CASSAGQPYEQYF TGTGCCAGCAGTGCGGGACAGCCCTACGAGCAGTACTTC
TRBJ1-1 TRBV6-5 TRBD1 - CASRNRGRTEAFF TGTGCCAGCAGAAACAGGGGGCGTACTGAAGCTTTCTTT
TRBJ2-7 TRBV5-1 - - CASSLERGPSYEQYF TGCGCCAGCAGCTTGGAACGGGGTCCCTCCTACGAGCAGTACTTC
TRBJ2-6 TRBV28 - - CASTIQGPGANVLTF TGTGCCAGCACCATACAGGGACCTGGGGCCAACGTCCTGACTTTC
TRBJ1-5 TRBV5-8 - - CASSLLNAKVTAQHF TGTGCCAGCAGCTTGCTAAACGCCAAGGTAACAGCCCAGCATTTT
TRBJ2-7 TRBV4-3 - - CASSQLPGDEQYF TGCGCCAGCAGCCAATTGCCGGGGGACGAGCAGTACTTC
TRBJ2-2 TRBV28 TRBD1 - CASRSGGSGELFF TGTGCCAGCCGTTCAGGGGGCTCCGGGGAGCTGTTTTTT
TRBJ1-2 TRBV29-1 - - CSVVTAYGYTF TGCAGCGTTGTTACAGCCTATGGCTACACCTTC
TRBJ2-1 TRBV7-2 TRBD2 - CASSFVGGHHEQFF TGTGCCAGCAGCTTCGTGGGAGGGCACCATGAGCAGTTCTTC
TRBJ1-3 TRBV19 TRBD1 once CASSATSGGLSGNTIYF TGTGCCAGTAGTGCCACTTCAGGGGGCTTATCTGGAAACACCATATATTTT
TRBJ1-1 TRBV11-2 TRBD1 - CASSLDRYRGNTEAFF TGTGCCAGCAGCTTAGATCGTTACAGGGGGAACACTGAAGCTTTCTTT